These 19 T cell receptor beta chains were all obtained from the same sample, sequenced in a study of T-cell memory formation after mild COVID-19. TCRdb processed the 5' RACE reads anew with MiXCR; each CDR3 protein has one entry. The profile shows about 350,000 distinct CDR3 sequences, about 13% of them singletons. The sequenced material came from PBMCs or a T cell subset sorted from them (not recorded which). Receptors were obtained from a man between 18 and 29 years old who had mild COVID-19 (a few samples of this study predate the infection). Cell type and time point are not known.

The chain has TRBV5-1 and TRBJ1-1, with D unclear. The V end was cut by 3 bases, the J end by 2 bases, with 11 bases between. Germline V gene sequence: CDR1 SGHRS, CDR2 YFSETQ. The length of the CDR3 is 14 residues. CDR3 amino acids: CASSSLGYNTEAFF. CDR3 bases: TGCGCCAGCAGCTCCCTCGGCTACAACACTGAAGCTTTCTTT.

The rearrangement uses TRBV18 and TRBJ2-7; D tentatively fits TRBD1 or TRBD2 (5 bases each). The CDR3 sequence is 15 residues long. CDR1 KGHSH and CDR2 LQKENI come from the germline V gene. V gave up 1 base and J gave up 7 bases, with 17 bases separating them. The CDR3 DNA is TGTGCCAGCTCACCACAGTCTGGGGGTGGGCAAGAGCAGTACGTC. The encoded protein is CASSPQSGGGQEQYV.

This clonotype came up a few times. This chain joins TRBV12-3 or TRBV12-4 and TRBJ2-1; 10 bases map to TRBD2. The V segment lost 6 bases and the J segment 2 bases; nucleotides outside the gene matches: 4. The CDR3 spans 15 residues. The CDR3 is CASRPSGGAYNEQFF. The CDR3 region has the DNA TGTGCCAGCAGACCCAGCGGGGGGGCCTACAATGAGCAGTTCTTC.

This clonotype has more than one count but fewer than ten. J is TRBJ2-6 and V is TRBV5-1; 7 bases match TRBD1. The CDR3 is 16 residues long. The germline CDR1 and CDR2 sequences are SGHRS and YFSETQ. After removal of 4 bases from V and 0 bases from J, the junction contained 4 bases not matched to a gene. CDR3 in DNA: TGCGCCAGCAGCCACGGACAGGTCTCTGGGGCCAACGTCCTGACTTTC. It translates to CASSHGQVSGANVLTF.

V usage is TRBV6-6 and J usage is TRBJ2-2, with D tentatively TRBD2 (6 bases). The CDR3 loop spans 14 amino acids. Trimming pared 6 bases from V and 7 bases from J, leaving 15 bases between. Germline assignment: CDR1 MNHNY and CDR2 SVGAGI (reference sequence). The DNA for the CDR3 is TGTGCCAGCAGCCGCGGTGGGGGGAACGGGGAGCTGTTTTTT. As protein: CASSRGGGNGELFF.

This clonotype occurred a few times. This chain uses TRBV5-1 with TRBJ2-3, with a tentative D call TRBD1 (5 bases). The germline V and J ends were trimmed by 4 bases and 2 bases, with 20 bases remaining between them. The CDR3 consists of 17 residues. CDR1 and CDR2 from the germline V gene are SGHRS and YFSETQ. CDR3 coding DNA: TGCGCCAGCAGCCCAAAAGGACAAGAGGCCGTCACAGATACGCAGTATTTT. It translates to CASSPKGQEAVTDTQYF.

The rearrangement links TRBV7-9 to TRBJ2-3; 11 positions match TRBD1. CDR1 and CDR2 (germline): SEHNR, FQNEAQ (reference sequence). With V trimmed by 5 bases and J by 4 bases, 11 bases remained unmatched. CDR3 length: 17 amino acids. The DNA of the CDR3 is TGTGCCAGCAGCCCCCTCCGGGACAGGGGGTCGTCAGATACGCAGTATTTT. Its protein product is CASSPLRDRGSSDTQYF. The variable domain in full, completed from reference TRBV7-9 and TRBJ2-3, reads DTGVSQNPRHKITKRGQNVTFRCDPISEHNRLYWYRQTLGQGPEFLTYFQNEAQLEKSRLLSDRFSAERPKGSFSTLEIQRTEQGDSAMYLCASSPLRDRGSSDTQYFGPGTRLTVL.

This chain joins TRBV19 and TRBJ1-2; 7 bases are a match to TRBD1. There are 14 residues in the CDR3. V lost 7 bases to trimming and J lost 2 bases; unmatched junction nucleotides: 7. The germline gives CDR1 LNHDA, CDR2 SQIVND (reference sequence). The CDR3, as DNA: TGTGCCAGTACCCCCGGGGGACAGAACTATGGCTACACCTTC. This translates into CASTPGGQNYGYTF.

V is TRBV6-1 and J is TRBJ2-1, with 8 bases that match TRBD2. The CDR3 covers 14 residues. CDR1 and CDR2 (germline): MNHNS, SASEGT. J was trimmed by 9 bases and V by 2 bases; bases with no gene match: 6. CDR3 loop: CASSEPGLGSEQFF. In nucleotides, the CDR3 is TGTGCCAGCAGTGAACCGGGACTAGGAAGTGAGCAGTTCTTC.

The rearrangement links TRBV7-2 to TRBJ2-5, with D unresolved. V was shortened by 2 bases and J by 2 bases, with 12 bases between the two germline ends. The CDR3 sequence is 15 residues long. Germline CDR1 and CDR2: SGHTA and FQGNSA. This CDR3 reads CASSLPHHRQETQYF. CDR3 DNA sequence: TGTGCCAGCAGCTTACCCCACCACAGACAAGAGACCCAGTACTTC.

The chain uses TRBV12-3 or TRBV12-4 and TRBJ2-7; the match to TRBD1 covers 7 bases. The CDR3 contains 13 residues. V lost 6 bases, J lost 3 bases, and 5 bases stayed unmatched. CDR3 nucleotides: TGTGCCAGCAGGACAGGGACGAACTACGAGCAGTACTTC. It codes for CASRTGTNYEQYF.

Only a few counts were recorded for this clonotype. J is TRBJ1-1 and V is TRBV3-1; D is undetermined. Trimming removed 1 base from V and 4 bases from J, with 10 bases in between. In germline, CDR1 is LGHDT, CDR2 YNNKEL (reference sequence). The CDR3 sequence is 14 residues long. CDR3 sequence: CASSQGLLSTEAFF. The CDR3, as DNA: TGTGCCAGCAGCCAAGGGCTTCTGAGCACTGAAGCTTTCTTT.

The rearrangement uses TRBV18 and TRBJ2-3, with unresolved D. The CDR3 spans 14 residues. CDR1 and CDR2 (germline): KGHSH, LQKENI. V was shortened by 2 bases and J by 3 bases, with 9 bases between the two germline ends. The CDR3 DNA is TGTGCCAGCTCACCATCGACCAATACAGATACGCAGTATTTT. Translated: CASSPSTNTDTQYF.

The chain links TRBV19 to TRBJ1-2, with 9 bases identical to TRBD1. CDR3 length: 15 amino acids. Germline CDR1 and CDR2: LNHDA and SQIVND (reference sequence). V lost 9 bases and J lost 0; bases outside the gene matches: 8. CDR3 coding DNA: TGTGCCAGGAGACCGGGACAGGGAGCTAACTATGGCTACACCTTC. This translates into CARRPGQGANYGYTF.

The chain couples TRBV7-2 to TRBJ2-3; no definite D call. Trimming took off 5 bases at V and 0 bases at J, with 9 bases between the two ends. The germline CDR1 and CDR2 sequences are SGHTA and FQGNSA. This CDR3 comprises 14 residues. CDR3 coding DNA: TGTGCCAGCAGCGTAGGACCTAGCACAGATACGCAGTATTTT. Translating gives CASSVGPSTDTQYF.

The chain links TRBV4-2 to TRBJ2-1; D not certain. The V gene lost 3 bases and the J gene lost 0 bases, with 9 bases spanning the gap. Germline V gives CDR1 LGHNA, CDR2 YNFKEQ. The CDR3 totals 15 residues. CDR3 region: CASSQEHLSYNEQFF. CDR3 nucleotide sequence: TGTGCCAGCAGCCAGGAGCATCTCTCCTACAATGAGCAGTTCTTC.

The chain links TRBV28 to TRBJ1-1; D remains unclear. Trimming removed 7 bases at V and 3 bases at J, with 6 bases between. Germline CDR1 and CDR2: MDHEN and SYDVKM. This CDR3 spans 11 amino acids. The CDR3 sequence is CASKIDTEAFF. The CDR3 nucleotides are TGTGCCAGCAAGATCGACACTGAAGCTTTCTTT.

This chain connects TRBV5-1 to TRBJ2-3; 8 positions agree with TRBD2. The junction had 9 bases not matched to a gene; V was cut back by 2 bases and J by 4 bases. The CDR3 extends over 16 amino acids. The germline gives CDR1 SGHRS, CDR2 YFSETQ. In DNA, the CDR3 is TGCGCCAGCAGCTTCATCTCGCGGGGGGAATCAGATACGCAGTATTTT. It encodes CASSFISRGESDTQYF.

The V gene is TRBV7-9, the J gene TRBJ2-3; 7 positions agree with TRBD1. Germline V gene data show CDR1 as SEHNR and CDR2 as FQNEAQ (reference sequence). With V trimmed by 4 bases and J by 5 bases, 12 bases remained unmatched. The CDR3 has 16 amino acids. CDR3 loop: CASSSLSGQSLDTQYF. DNA of the CDR3: TGTGCCAGCAGCTCGCTATCGGGACAGAGCTTAGATACGCAGTATTTT.